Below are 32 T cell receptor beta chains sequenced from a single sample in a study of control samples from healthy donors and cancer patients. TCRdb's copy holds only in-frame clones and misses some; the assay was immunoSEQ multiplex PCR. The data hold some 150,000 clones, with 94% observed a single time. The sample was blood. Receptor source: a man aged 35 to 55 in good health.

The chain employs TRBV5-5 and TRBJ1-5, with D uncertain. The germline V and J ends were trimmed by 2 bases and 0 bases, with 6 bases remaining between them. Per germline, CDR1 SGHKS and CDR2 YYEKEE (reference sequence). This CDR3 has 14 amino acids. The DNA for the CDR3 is TGTGCCAGCAGCTTTGGGAGTAGCAATCAGCCCCAGCATTTT. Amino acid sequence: CASSFGSSNQPQHF.

DNA of the CDR3: TGTGCCAGCAGGCCAGGGGGCCGCTATGGCTACACCTTC. Amino acids: CASRPGGRYGYTF. The J gene is TRBJ1-2, the V gene TRBV12-3 or TRBV12-4, with 8 bases identical to TRBD1. This CDR3 has 13 residues. Trimming cost V 6 bases and J 4 bases; bases outside gene matches: 4.

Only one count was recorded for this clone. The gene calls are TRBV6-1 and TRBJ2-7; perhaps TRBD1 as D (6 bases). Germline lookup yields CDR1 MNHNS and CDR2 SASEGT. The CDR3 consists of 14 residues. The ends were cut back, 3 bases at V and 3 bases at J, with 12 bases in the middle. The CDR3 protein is CASSEDSKYYEQYF. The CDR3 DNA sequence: TGTGCCAGCAGTGAGGACAGCAAGTACTACGAGCAGTACTTC.

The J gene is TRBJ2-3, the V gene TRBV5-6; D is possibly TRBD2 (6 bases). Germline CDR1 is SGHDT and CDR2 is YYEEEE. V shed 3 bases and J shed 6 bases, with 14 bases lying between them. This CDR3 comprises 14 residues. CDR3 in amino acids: CASSSGTVGDTQYF. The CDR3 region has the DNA TGTGCCAGCAGCTCCGGGACTGTTGGGGATACGCAGTATTTT. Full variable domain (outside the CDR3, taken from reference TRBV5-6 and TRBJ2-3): DAGVTQSPTHLIKTRGQQVTLRCSPKSGHDTVSWYQQALGQGPQFIFQYYEEEERQRGNFPDRFSGHQFPNYSSELNVNALLLGDSALYLCASSSGTVGDTQYFGPGTRLTVL.

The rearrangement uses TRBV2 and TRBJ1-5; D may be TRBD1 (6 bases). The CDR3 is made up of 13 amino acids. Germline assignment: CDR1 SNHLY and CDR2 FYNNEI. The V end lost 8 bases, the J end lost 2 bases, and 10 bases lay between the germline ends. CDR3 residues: CASGGQGNQPQHF. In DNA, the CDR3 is TGTGCCAGCGGGGGACAAGGCAATCAGCCCCAGCATTTT.

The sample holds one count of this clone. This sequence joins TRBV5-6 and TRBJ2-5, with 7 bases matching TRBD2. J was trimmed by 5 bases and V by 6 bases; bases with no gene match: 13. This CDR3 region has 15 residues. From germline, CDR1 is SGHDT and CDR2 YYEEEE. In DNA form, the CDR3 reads TGTGCCAGCAAGAAGGCGGCGGGTAGCGGGGAGACCCAGTACTTC. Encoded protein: CASKKAAGSGETQYF.

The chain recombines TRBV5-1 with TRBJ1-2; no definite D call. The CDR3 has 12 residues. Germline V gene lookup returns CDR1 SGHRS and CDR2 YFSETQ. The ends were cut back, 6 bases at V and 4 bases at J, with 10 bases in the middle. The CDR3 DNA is TGCGCCAGCATGAGTTCGGGCTATGGCTACACCTTC. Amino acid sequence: CASMSSGYGYTF.

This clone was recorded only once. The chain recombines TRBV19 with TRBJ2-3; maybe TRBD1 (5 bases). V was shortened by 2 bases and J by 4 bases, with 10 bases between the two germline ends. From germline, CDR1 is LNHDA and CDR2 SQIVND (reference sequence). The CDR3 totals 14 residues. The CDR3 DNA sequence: TGTGCCAGTAGTATATCAGGGAATGCAGATACGCAGTATTTT. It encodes CASSISGNADTQYF.

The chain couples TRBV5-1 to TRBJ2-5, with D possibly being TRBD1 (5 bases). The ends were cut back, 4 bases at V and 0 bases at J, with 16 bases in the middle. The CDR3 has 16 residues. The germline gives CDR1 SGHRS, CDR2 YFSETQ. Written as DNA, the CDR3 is TGCGCCAGCAGCCGAACAGGACCCGGGTACCAAGAGACCCAGTACTTC. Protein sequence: CASSRTGPGYQETQYF.

The CDR3 reads CAWSPQREGNEQFF. Here the CDR3 DNA reads TGTGCCTGGAGCCCCCAGCGGGAGGGCAATGAGCAGTTCTTC. The gene calls are TRBV30 and TRBJ2-1; 10 nucleotides agree with TRBD2. This CDR3 has 14 amino acids. V was clipped by 3 bases and J by 6 bases; unmatched bases: 5. Germline CDR1 GTSNPN, CDR2 SVGIG (reference sequence).

The CDR3 DNA reads as TGTGCCAGCGGGACAGATTCCTACGAGCAGTACTTC. Translation gives CASGTDSYEQYF. The rearrangement uses TRBV9 and TRBJ2-7; the match to TRBD1 covers 7 bases. Per the germline V gene, CDR1 is SGDLS and CDR2 is YYNGEE. Unmatched junction bases numbered 2, after V lost 7 bases and J lost 1 base. The CDR3 has 12 residues.

The CDR3 is CATRSGGENTEAFF. The DNA of the CDR3 is TGTGCCACCAGGTCAGGGGGCGAAAACACTGAAGCTTTCTTT. The chain couples TRBV15 to TRBJ1-1, with 8 bases fitting TRBD1. The CDR3 loop spans 14 amino acids. CDR1 LNHNV and CDR2 YYDKDF come from the germline V gene (reference sequence). J was trimmed by 2 bases and V by 6 bases; bases with no gene match: 5.

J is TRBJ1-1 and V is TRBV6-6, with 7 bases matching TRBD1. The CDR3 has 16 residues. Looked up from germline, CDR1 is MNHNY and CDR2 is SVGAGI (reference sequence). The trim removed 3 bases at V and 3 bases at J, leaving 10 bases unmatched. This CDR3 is CASSYLRGQMDTEAFF. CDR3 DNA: TGTGCCAGCAGTTATTTAAGGGGGCAAATGGACACTGAAGCTTTCTTT.

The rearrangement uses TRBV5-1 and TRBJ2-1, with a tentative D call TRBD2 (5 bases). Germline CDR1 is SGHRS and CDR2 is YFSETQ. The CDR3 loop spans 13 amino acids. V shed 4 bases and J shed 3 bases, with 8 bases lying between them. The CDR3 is CASSPDYYNEQFF. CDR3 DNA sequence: TGCGCCAGCAGCCCCGACTACTACAATGAGCAGTTCTTC.

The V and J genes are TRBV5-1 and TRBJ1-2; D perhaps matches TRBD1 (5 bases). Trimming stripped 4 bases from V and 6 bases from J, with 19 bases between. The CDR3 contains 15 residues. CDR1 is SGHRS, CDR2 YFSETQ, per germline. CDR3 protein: CASSRAGDPLDGYTF. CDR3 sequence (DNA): TGCGCCAGCAGCCGTGCCGGGGACCCCCTTGATGGCTACACCTTC.

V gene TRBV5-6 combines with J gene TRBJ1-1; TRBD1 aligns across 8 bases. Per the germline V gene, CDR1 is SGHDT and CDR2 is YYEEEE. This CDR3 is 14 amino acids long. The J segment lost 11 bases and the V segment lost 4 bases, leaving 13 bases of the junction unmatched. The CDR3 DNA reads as TGTGCCAGCAGCCCAGGACAGGGATTATCGTCTGCTTTCTTT. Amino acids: CASSPGQGLSSAFF.

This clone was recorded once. CDR3 nucleotides: TGCGCCAGCAGCTTGGGTAGGAGCGGGAGAAAAGAGACCCAGTACTTC. Its translation is CASSLGRSGRKETQYF. The chain recombines TRBV5-1 with TRBJ2-5; TRBD2 agrees at 8 bases. This CDR3 has 16 amino acids. Germline CDR1 is SGHRS and CDR2 is YFSETQ. The ends lost 0 bases at V and 3 bases at J; junction bases unmatched: 7.

CDR3 nucleotides: TGTGCCAGCAGCGTAGATCCCCTCTCGTTGGTGTTTTTT. Amino acids: CASSVDPLSLVFF. This chain uses TRBV9 with TRBJ1-4; D gene ambiguous. There are 13 residues in the CDR3. V lost 0 bases, J lost 15 bases, and 15 bases lay in between. The germline gives CDR1 SGDLS, CDR2 YYNGEE. Looking up the rest from reference TRBV9 and TRBJ1-4 gives the full variable domain: DSGVTQTPKHLITATGQRVTLRCSPRSGDLSVYWYQQSLDQGLQFLIQYYNGEERAKGNILERFSAQQFPDLHSELNLSSLELGDSALYFCASSVDPLSLVFFGSGTQLSVL.

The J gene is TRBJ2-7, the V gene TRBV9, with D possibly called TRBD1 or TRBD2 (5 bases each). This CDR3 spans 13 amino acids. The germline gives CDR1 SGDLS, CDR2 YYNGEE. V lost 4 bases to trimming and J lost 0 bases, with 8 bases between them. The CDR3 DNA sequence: TGTGCCAGCAGCCCAGGGACCTCCTACGAGCAGTACTTC. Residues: CASSPGTSYEQYF.

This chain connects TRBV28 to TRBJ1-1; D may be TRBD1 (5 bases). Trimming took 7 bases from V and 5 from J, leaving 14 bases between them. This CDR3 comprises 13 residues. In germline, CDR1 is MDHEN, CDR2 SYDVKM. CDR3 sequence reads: CASTGTPRTEAFF. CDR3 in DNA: TGTGCCAGCACAGGGACCCCGCGGACTGAAGCTTTCTTT.

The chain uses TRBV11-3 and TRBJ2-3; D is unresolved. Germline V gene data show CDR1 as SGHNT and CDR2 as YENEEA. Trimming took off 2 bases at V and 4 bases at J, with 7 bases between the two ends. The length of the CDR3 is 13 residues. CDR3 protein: CASSLYFPDTQYF. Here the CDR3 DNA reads TGTGCCAGCAGCTTATATTTTCCAGATACGCAGTATTTT.

CDR3 in DNA: TGTGCTAGTGGCTCCCCAGCCAGGGCAGGTTCCTATAATTCACCCCTCCACTTT. Protein: CASGSPARAGSYNSPLHF. The chain links TRBV12-5 to TRBJ1-6; D may be TRBD1 (5 bases). This CDR3 comprises 18 residues. The V end was cut by 6 bases, the J end by 1 base, with 19 bases between. The germline V gene encodes CDR1 LGHNT and CDR2 FRNRAP.

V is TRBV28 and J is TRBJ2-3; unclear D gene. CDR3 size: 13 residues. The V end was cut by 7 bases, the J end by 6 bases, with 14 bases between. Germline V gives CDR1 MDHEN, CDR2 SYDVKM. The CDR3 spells CASTHQPGDTQYF. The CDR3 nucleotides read TGTGCCAGCACCCACCAACCTGGGGATACGCAGTATTTT.

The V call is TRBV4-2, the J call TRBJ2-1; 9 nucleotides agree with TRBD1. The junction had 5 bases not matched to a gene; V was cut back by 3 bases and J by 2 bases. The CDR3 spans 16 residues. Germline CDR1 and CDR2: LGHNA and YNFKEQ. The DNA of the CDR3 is TGTGCCAGCAGCCATGGGGGACAGGGCGCCTACAATGAGCAGTTCTTC. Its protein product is CASSHGGQGAYNEQFF.

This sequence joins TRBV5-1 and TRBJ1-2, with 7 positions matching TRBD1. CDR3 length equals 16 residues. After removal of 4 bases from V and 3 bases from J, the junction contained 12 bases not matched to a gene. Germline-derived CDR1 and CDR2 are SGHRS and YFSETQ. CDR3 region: CASSPGQFFGDYGYTF. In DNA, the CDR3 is TGCGCCAGCAGCCCGGGACAGTTTTTTGGGGACTATGGCTACACCTTC.

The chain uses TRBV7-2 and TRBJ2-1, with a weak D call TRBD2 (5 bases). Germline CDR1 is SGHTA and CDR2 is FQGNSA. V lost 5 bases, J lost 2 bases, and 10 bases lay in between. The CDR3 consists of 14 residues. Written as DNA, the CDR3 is TGTGCCAGCAGCCCCCCAGCGGCCTACAATGAGCAGTTCTTC. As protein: CASSPPAAYNEQFF.

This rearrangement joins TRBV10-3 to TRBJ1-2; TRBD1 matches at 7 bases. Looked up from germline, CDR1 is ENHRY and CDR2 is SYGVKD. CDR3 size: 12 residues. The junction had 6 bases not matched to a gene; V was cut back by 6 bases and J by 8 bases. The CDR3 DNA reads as TGTGCCATCAGAGAGGGGGCGCAGGGCTACACCTTC. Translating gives CAIREGAQGYTF.

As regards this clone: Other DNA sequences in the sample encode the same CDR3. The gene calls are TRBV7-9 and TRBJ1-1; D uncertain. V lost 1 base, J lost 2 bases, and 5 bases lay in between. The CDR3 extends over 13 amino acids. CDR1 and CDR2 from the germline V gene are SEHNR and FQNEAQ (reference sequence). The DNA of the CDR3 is TGTGCCAGCAGCTTAGGTAGAAACACTGAAGCTTTCTTT. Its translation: CASSLGRNTEAFF. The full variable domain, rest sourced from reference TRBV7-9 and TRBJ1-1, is DTGVSQNPRHKITKRGQNVTFRCDPISEHNRLYWYRQTLGQGPEFLTYFQNEAQLEKSRLLSDRFSAERPKGSFSTLEIQRTEQGDSAMYLCASSLGRNTEAFFGQGTRLTVV.

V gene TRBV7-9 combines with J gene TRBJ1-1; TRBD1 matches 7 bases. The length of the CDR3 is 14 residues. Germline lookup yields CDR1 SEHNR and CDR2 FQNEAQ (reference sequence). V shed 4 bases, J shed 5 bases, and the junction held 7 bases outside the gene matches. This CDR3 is CASSSLDRATEAFF. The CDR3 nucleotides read TGTGCCAGCAGCTCGCTAGACAGGGCGACTGAAGCTTTCTTT.

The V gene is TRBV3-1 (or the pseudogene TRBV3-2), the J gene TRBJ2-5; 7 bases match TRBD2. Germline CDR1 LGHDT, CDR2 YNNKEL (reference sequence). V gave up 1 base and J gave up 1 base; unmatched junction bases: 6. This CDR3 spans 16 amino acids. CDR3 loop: CASSQGVRGSQETQYF. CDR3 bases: TGTGCCAGCAGCCAAGGGGTGCGGGGGTCCCAAGAGACCCAGTACTTC.

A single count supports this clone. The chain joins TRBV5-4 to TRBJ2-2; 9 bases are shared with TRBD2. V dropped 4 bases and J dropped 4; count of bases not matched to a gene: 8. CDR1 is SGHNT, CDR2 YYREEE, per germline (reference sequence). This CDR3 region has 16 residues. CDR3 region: CASSLGLAKTTGELFF. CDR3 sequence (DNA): TGTGCCAGCAGCCTGGGACTAGCAAAAACCACCGGGGAGCTGTTTTTT. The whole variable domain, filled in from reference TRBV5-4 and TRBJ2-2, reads ETGVTQSPTHLIKTRGQQVTLRCSSQSGHNTVSWYQQALGQGPQFIFQYYREEENGRGNFPPRFSGLQFPNYSSELNVNALELDDSALYLCASSLGLAKTTGELFFGEGSRLTVL.

CDR3 sequence reads: CASSSRGGGAMNTEAFF. The CDR3 coding sequence is TGTGCCAGCAGCTCCCGCGGAGGGGGGGCAATGAACACTGAAGCTTTCTTT. The chain recombines TRBV11-2 with TRBJ1-1, with TRBD1 as a possible D gene (6 bases). Germline lookup yields CDR1 SGHAT and CDR2 FQNNGV. This CDR3 comprises 17 residues. V lost 4 bases and J 0 bases, leaving 18 bases between the germline ends.